This T cell receptor beta chain was sequenced during a study of cytomegalovirus exposure and HLA in healthy donors. Study-level background: The roughly 120 validation repertoires were reported in a later analysis to have been generated on the same platform as the approximately 700 first-cohort repertoires. Study observations and caveats: Cytomegalovirus association was assigned to about 150 TCR beta chains.

This clone was counted only a few times. Its cognate antigen is unknown. The germline V gene has CDR1 MRHNA and CDR2 SNTAGT. The J segment lost 7 bases and the V segment lost 2 bases, leaving 3 bases of the junction unmatched. The CDR3 consists of 13 residues. Assay used: immunoSEQ multiplex PCR; TCRdb lists only in-frame clones, some missing. Of about 110,000 clones listed, around 90% are singletons. Sequenced input: PBMCs. The receptor comes from a woman aged 18-35 years in good health and CMV-seronegative. The J gene is TRBJ1-2, the V gene TRBV6-4, with 8 bases fitting TRBD1. CDR3 sequence reads: CASSDGDRGGYTF. In DNA, the CDR3 is TGTGCCAGCAGTGACGGCGACAGGGGTGGCTACACCTTC.